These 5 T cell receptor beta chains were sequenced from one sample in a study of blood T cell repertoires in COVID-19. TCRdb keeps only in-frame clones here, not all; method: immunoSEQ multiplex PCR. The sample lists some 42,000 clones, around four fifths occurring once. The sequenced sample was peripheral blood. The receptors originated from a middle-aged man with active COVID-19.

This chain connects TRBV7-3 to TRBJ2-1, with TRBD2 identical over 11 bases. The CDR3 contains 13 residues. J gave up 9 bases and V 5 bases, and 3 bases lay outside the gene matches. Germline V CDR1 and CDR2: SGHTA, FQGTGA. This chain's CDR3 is CASSPGLAVEQFF. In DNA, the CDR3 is TGTGCCAGCAGCCCGGGACTAGCGGTTGAGCAGTTCTTC.

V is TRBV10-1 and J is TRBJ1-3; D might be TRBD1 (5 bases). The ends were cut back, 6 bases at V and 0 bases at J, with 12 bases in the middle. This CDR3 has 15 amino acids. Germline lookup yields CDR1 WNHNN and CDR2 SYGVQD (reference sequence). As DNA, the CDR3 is TGCGCCAGCAGCGCAGACAGCTACTCTGGAAACACCATATATTTT. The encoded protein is CASSADSYSGNTIYF.

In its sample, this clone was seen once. CDR3 loop: CASSLQGPTYYGYTF. The CDR3 region has the DNA TGCGCCAGCAGCTTACAGGGACCTACTTACTATGGCTACACCTTC. The rearrangement joins TRBV5-1 to TRBJ1-2, with TRBD1 as a possible D gene (6 bases). V was trimmed by 2 bases and J by 3 bases, leaving 14 bases between them. This CDR3 region has 15 residues. Germline V gene data show CDR1 as SGHRS and CDR2 as YFSETQ.

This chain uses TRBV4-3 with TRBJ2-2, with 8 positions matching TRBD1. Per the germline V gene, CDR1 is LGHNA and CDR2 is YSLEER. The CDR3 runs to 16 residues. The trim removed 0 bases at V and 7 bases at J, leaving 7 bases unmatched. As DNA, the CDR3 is TGCGCCAGCAGCCAAGATCTAGGACAGGGTAGCGGGGAGCTGTTTTTT. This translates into CASSQDLGQGSGELFF.

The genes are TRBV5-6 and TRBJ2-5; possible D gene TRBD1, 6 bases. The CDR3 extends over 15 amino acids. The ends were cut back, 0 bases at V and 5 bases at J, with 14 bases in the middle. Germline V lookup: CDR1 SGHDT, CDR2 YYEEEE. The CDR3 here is CASSLGQGLGETQYF. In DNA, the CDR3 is TGTGCCAGCAGCTTGGGGCAGGGGTTGGGCGAGACCCAGTACTTC.